This T cell receptor (beta chain) emerged from a study of CD8 T cells in Susac syndrome. CD8+ and CD4+ T cells from blood underwent TCR beta sequencing. An input of roughly 0.5 to 1 ug of RNA was subjected to reverse transcription using random hexamers. TCRdb analysed the immunoSEQ multiplex PCR reads with MiXCR anew, one entry per CDR3 protein. This sample carries 150,000 to 200,000 distinct CDR3 sequences, roughly 92% of them seen once, and the ten largest clones take around 0.1%. The CDR3 loop spans 14 amino acids. Germline V gene lookup returns CDR1 LGHDT and CDR2 YNNKEL (reference sequence). V lost 2 bases and J lost 2, with 9 bases in between.

This sequence was found in a human donor with multiple sclerosis. What was sequenced was CD4+ T cells from PBMCs. The chain uses TRBV3-1 and TRBJ1-1; D remains ambiguous. The CDR3 DNA reads as TGTGCCAGCAGCCAAATGATCACTAACACTGAAGCTTTCTTT. This encodes CASSQMITNTEAFF.